This entry is about one TCR beta chain. Its specificity is unknown. This specimen belongs to a study of vaccination effects on CD4 cells after COVID-19. In the study overall: Antigen-specific CD4+ T cell clonotypes were called by their expansion after viral peptide-pool culture in ViraFEST. Post-vaccine sampling occurred a median 72 days after the second dose.

Culturing for more than 9 days preceded CD4+ T cell isolation. Convalescent patients had PCR-confirmed SARS-CoV-2 infection between March and December 2020. The vaccine given was either BNT162b2 or mRNA-1273, in two doses. Repertoires were generated with immunoSEQ multiplex PCR, while TCRdb's copy carries only in-frame clones and drops some. This table holds about 34,000 clones, roughly 75% found once. The germline V and J ends were trimmed by 3 bases and 7 bases, with 12 bases remaining between them. Germline CDR1 and CDR2: MNHEY and SMNVEV (reference sequence). The CDR3 sequence is 13 residues long.

The receptor's source is a human donor who had a prior SARS-CoV-2 infection. The rearrangement links TRBV27 to TRBJ1-2, with D perhaps matching TRBD1 (6 bases). The source was CD4+ T cells from PBMCs cultured without peptide, collected after COVID-19 vaccination. CDR3 amino acids: CASSFTGYGGYTF. CDR3 nucleotides: TGTGCCAGCAGTTTTACAGGGTACGGTGGCTACACCTTC.